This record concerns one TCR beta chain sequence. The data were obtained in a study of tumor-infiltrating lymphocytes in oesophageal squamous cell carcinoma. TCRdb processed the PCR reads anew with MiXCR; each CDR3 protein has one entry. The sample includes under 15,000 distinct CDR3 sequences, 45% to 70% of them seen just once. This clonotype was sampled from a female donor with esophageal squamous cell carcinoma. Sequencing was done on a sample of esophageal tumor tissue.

The CDR3 region is CSANLGESSYNEQYF. CDR3 nucleotide sequence: TGCAGTGCTAATCTAGGCGAGAGCTCCTACAATGAGCAGTACTTC. The genes are TRBV20-1 and TRBJ2-1; D call uncertain. The J call is in doubt because the DNA end fits TRBJ2-7 better. CDR3 length equals 15 residues. CDR1 and CDR2 from the germline V gene are DFQATT and SNEGSKA (reference sequence).